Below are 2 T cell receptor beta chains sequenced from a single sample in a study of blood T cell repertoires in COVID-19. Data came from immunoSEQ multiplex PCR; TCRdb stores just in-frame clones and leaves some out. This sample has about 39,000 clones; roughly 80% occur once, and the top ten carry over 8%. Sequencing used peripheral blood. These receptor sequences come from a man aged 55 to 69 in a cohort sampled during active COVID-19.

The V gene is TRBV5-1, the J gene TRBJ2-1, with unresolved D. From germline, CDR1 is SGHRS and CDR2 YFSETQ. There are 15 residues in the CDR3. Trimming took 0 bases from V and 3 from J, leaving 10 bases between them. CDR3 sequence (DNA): TGCGCCAGCAGCTTGGAGTCGGGTCACTACAATGAGCAGTTCTTC. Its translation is CASSLESGHYNEQFF.

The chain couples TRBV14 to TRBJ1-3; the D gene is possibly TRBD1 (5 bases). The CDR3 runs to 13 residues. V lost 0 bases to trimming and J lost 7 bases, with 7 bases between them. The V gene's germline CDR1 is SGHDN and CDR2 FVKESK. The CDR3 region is CASSQENRNTIYF. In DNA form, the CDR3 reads TGTGCCAGCAGCCAAGAAAACAGGAACACCATATATTTT. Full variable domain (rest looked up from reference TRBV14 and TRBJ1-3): EAGVTQFPSHSVIEKGQTVTLRCDPISGHDNLYWYRRVMGKEIKFLLHFVKESKQDESGMPNNRFLAERTGGTYSTLKVQPAELEDSGVYFCASSQENRNTIYFGEGSWLTVV.